These 4 T cell receptor beta chains were all obtained from the same sample, sequenced in a study of shared T cell receptors in the human thymus. Clones were sequenced by immunoSEQ multiplex PCR, and TCRdb holds only the in-frame ones, with some missing. This sample has fewer than 700,000 clones, with around 89% found just once. These data were likewise used in another study, on human thymus T cells.

The specimen sequenced was thymocytes. The receptors were gathered from a boy less than two years old with a congenital heart defect.

This chain uses TRBV11-3 with TRBJ2-2; tentatively, D is TRBD2 (5 bases). The CDR3 runs 13 residues. Germline V CDR1 and CDR2: SGHNT, YENEEA. V lost 1 base to trimming and J lost 5 bases, with 5 bases between them. Here the CDR3 DNA reads TGTGCCAGCAGCTTAGCGGGGACCGGGGAGCTGTTTTTT. It translates to CASSLAGTGELFF.

The V and J genes are TRBV7-9 and TRBJ2-1; 12 nucleotides match TRBD2. Germline assignment: CDR1 SEHNR and CDR2 FQNEAQ (reference sequence). Trimming at V came to 8 bases and at J to 0 bases, leaving 2 bases not matched to a gene. This CDR3 has 15 amino acids. Here the CDR3 DNA reads TGTGCCAGCCGGACTAGCGGGGTCTCCTACAATGAGCAGTTCTTC. It specifies CASRTSGVSYNEQFF.

The chain couples TRBV4-3 to TRBJ2-1; D remains unclear. The V gene lost 4 bases and the J gene lost 4 bases, with 11 bases spanning the gap. This CDR3 is 14 amino acids long. Germline values: CDR1 LGHNA, CDR2 YSLEER. The CDR3 DNA sequence: TGCGCCAGCAGCCTCACGCGGATATACAATGAGCAGTTCTTC. It translates to CASSLTRIYNEQFF.

This clone was recorded once. The chain uses TRBV11-1 and TRBJ2-1, with a tentative D call TRBD2 (5 bases). Trimming took off 1 base at V and 1 base at J, with 8 bases between the two ends. There are 15 residues in the CDR3. Germline CDR1 and CDR2: SGHAT and FQDESV (reference sequence). The CDR3 protein is CASSLEGRSYNEQFF. CDR3 sequence (DNA): TGTGCCAGCAGCTTAGAAGGGAGATCCTACAATGAGCAGTTCTTC.